Below are 28 T cell receptor beta chains sequenced from a single sample in a study of CD8 T cells in ankylosing spondylitis. TCRdb fed the 5' RACE reads into MiXCR, producing one record per CDR3 protein. The sample contains over 450,000 distinct CDR3 sequences, roughly 13% of which appear only once. Broader study findings: Typical of ankylosing spondylitis blood, it appeared, was a TCR beta motif of eight highly homologous variants.

These receptors are not linked to any known antigen. Material for sequencing was blood, either unsorted or a sorted T cell fraction (not recorded which). The receptors derive from a male donor with ankylosing spondylitis.

The rearrangement uses TRBV7-2 and TRBJ2-5, with TRBD2 as a possible D gene (5 bases). CDR3 length: 16 amino acids. Germline V gives CDR1 SGHTA, CDR2 FQGNSA. V shed 0 bases and J shed 5 bases, with 16 bases lying between them. CDR3 residues: CASSLARSSGWETQYF. The CDR3 coding sequence is TGTGCCAGCAGCTTAGCGCGGAGTTCGGGGTGGGAGACCCAGTACTTC. The whole variable domain, filled in from reference TRBV7-2 and TRBJ2-5, reads GAGVSQSPSNKVTEKGKDVELRCDPISGHTALYWYRQSLGQGLEFLIYFQGNSAPDKSGLPSDRFSAERTGGSVSTLTIQRTQQEDSAVYLCASSLARSSGWETQYFGPGTRLLVL.

This clonotype appeared a few times. The rearrangement uses TRBV7-2 and TRBJ1-1; no firm D call. Trimming removed 2 bases from V and 1 base from J, with 11 bases in between. Germline CDR1 is SGHTA and CDR2 is FQGNSA. The CDR3 runs 15 residues. Here the CDR3 reads CASSLRVGPNTEAFF. CDR3 coding DNA: TGTGCCAGCAGCTTACGCGTCGGACCGAACACTGAAGCTTTCTTT.

This clonotype was counted a few times. CDR3 region: CASRGFRNTIYF. CDR3 DNA: TGTGCTTCGCGGGGTTTTCGAAACACCATATATTTT. The chain has TRBV12-3 or TRBV12-4 and TRBJ1-3; D call uncertain. The CDR3 contains 12 residues.

V gene TRBV4-1 combines with J gene TRBJ2-5, with D possibly TRBD1 on 5 matching bases. Germline V gene lookup returns CDR1 MGHRA and CDR2 YSYEKL. Trimming removed 5 bases at V and 4 bases at J, with 14 bases between. This CDR3 is 14 amino acids long. The CDR3: CASSTIGDTETQYF. As DNA, the CDR3 is TGCGCCAGCAGCACTATAGGGGATACAGAGACCCAGTACTTC.

There are a few counts of this clonotype. The chain links TRBV12-3 or TRBV12-4 to TRBJ1-1, with 7 bases matching TRBD1. The CDR3 is 15 residues long. With V trimmed by 4 bases and J by 3 bases, 8 bases remained unmatched. The CDR3: CASSWRTGVDTEAFF. Here the CDR3 DNA reads TGTGCCAGCAGTTGGAGGACAGGAGTAGACACTGAAGCTTTCTTT.

This clonotype has more than one count but fewer than ten. The chain has TRBV27 and TRBJ2-7, with 8 nucleotides matching TRBD1. Germline V gene data show CDR1 as MNHEY and CDR2 as SMNVEV (reference sequence). The CDR3 extends over 14 amino acids. V gave up 5 bases and J gave up 3 bases; unmatched junction bases: 6. Here the CDR3 DNA reads TGTGCCAGCAGTCTCCAGGGGGCCTTCTACGAGCAGTACGTC. It specifies CASSLQGAFYEQYV.

This clonotype was counted ten times or more. The chain has TRBV6-1 and TRBJ1-5; a weak D match, TRBD1 (6 bases). Trimming cost V 6 bases and J 3 bases, with 15 bases left between them. The V gene's germline CDR1 is MNHNS and CDR2 SASEGT. This CDR3 comprises 15 residues. The CDR3 DNA reads as TGTGCCAGCAGCTCCGGACAGCAAGACAATCAGCCCCAGCATTTT. It yields the protein CASSSGQQDNQPQHF.

This clonotype was seen a handful of times. This chain joins TRBV5-8 and TRBJ1-5; unclear D gene. V shed 1 base and J shed 5 bases, with 10 bases lying between them. Per germline, CDR1 SGHTS and CDR2 YDEGEE. The CDR3 totals 14 residues. CDR3 sequence reads: CASSLFRRDQPQHF. The CDR3 DNA sequence: TGTGCCAGCAGCTTGTTCAGGAGAGATCAGCCCCAGCATTTT.

This clonotype was counted at least ten times. The chain joins TRBV7-9 to TRBJ2-3; 10 nucleotides match TRBD1. Germline CDR1 and CDR2: SEHNR and FQNEAQ (reference sequence). This CDR3 spans 15 amino acids. The trim removed 7 bases at V and 3 bases at J, leaving 7 bases unmatched. CDR3 sequence: CASTLGQGLTDTQYF. The DNA of the CDR3 is TGTGCCAGCACTCTGGGACAGGGGTTAACAGATACGCAGTATTTT.

This clonotype was seen ten or more times. The V call is TRBV24-1, the J call TRBJ2-2; 7 bases line up with TRBD1. Germline CDR1 is KGHDR and CDR2 is SFDVKD. After removal of 3 bases from V and 4 bases from J, the junction contained 10 bases not matched to a gene. The CDR3 has 17 amino acids. The CDR3 sequence: CATSDIPTGLATGELFF. Written as DNA, the CDR3 is TGTGCCACCAGTGATATACCGACAGGGTTGGCCACCGGGGAGCTGTTTTTT.

This clonotype was counted at least ten times. The chain uses TRBV5-1 and TRBJ2-3, with D perhaps being TRBD1 or TRBD2 (5 bases each). V dropped 5 bases and J dropped 2 bases, with 15 bases sitting between them. There are 15 residues in the CDR3. CDR1 is SGHRS, CDR2 YFSETQ, per germline. Here the CDR3 reads CASRSGRTVTDTQYF. CDR3 sequence (DNA): TGCGCCAGCAGGTCGGGGCGCACAGTCACAGATACGCAGTATTTT.

A note on this clonotype: An end of the junction differs from the germline gene, which may be a read error. The rearrangement joins TRBV7-2 to TRBJ2-2, with 12 bases lining up with TRBD2. Looked up from germline, CDR1 is SGHTA and CDR2 is FQGNSA. CDR3 length equals 16 residues. The CDR3: CASSVLAGGTTEELFF. In nucleotides, the CDR3 is TGTGCCAGCAGCGTCCTAGCGGGAGGGACCACCGAGGAGCTGTTTTTT.

This clonotype came up many times. V is TRBV3-1 and J is TRBJ2-1, with 7 positions matching TRBD2. The V segment lost 0 bases and the J segment 2 bases; nucleotides outside the gene matches: 4. CDR3 length: 16 residues. Germline lookup yields CDR1 LGHDT and CDR2 YNNKEL (reference sequence). The CDR3 reads CASSQEAGAPYNEQFF. CDR3 coding DNA: TGTGCCAGCAGCCAAGAGGCGGGAGCCCCCTACAATGAGCAGTTCTTC.

This clonotype was detected only a few times. V and J are TRBV5-1 and TRBJ2-1, with TRBD2 identical over 11 bases. The CDR3 spans 15 residues. CDR1 is SGHRS, CDR2 YFSETQ, per germline. Unmatched junction bases numbered 5, after V lost 4 bases and J lost 5 bases. The CDR3 loop is CASSTSGSTHNEQFF. CDR3 in DNA: TGCGCCAGCAGCACTAGCGGGAGCACCCACAATGAGCAGTTCTTC.

The chain combines TRBV7-2 with TRBJ2-7; maybe TRBD2 (5 bases). In germline, CDR1 is SGHTA, CDR2 FQGNSA. Trimming left V 1 base short and J 0 bases short, with 10 bases between. CDR3 length equals 15 residues. DNA for the CDR3: TGTGCCAGCAGCTTAGAGCGGCAACCCTCCTACGAGCAGTACTTC. This codes for CASSLERQPSYEQYF.

In its sample, this clonotype was seen a few times. The chain is built from TRBV9 and TRBJ2-1; TRBD1 aligns across 11 bases. CDR3 size: 16 residues. The J segment lost 3 bases and the V segment lost 0 bases, leaving 2 bases of the junction unmatched. Germline values: CDR1 SGDLS, CDR2 YYNGEE. CDR3 residues: CASSVVGTGGYNEQFF. CDR3 nucleotide sequence: TGTGCCAGCAGCGTAGTAGGGACAGGGGGCTACAATGAGCAGTTCTTC.

This clonotype has a count of ten or more. The chain employs TRBV7-2 and TRBJ1-1, with 8 bases lining up with TRBD1. The CDR3 consists of 14 residues. V gave up 5 bases and J gave up 4 bases; unmatched junction bases: 6. Germline V gene data show CDR1 as SGHTA and CDR2 as FQGNSA. CDR3 coding DNA: TGTGCCAGCAGCCCCTGGACAGGGAGCACTGAAGCTTTCTTT. It codes for CASSPWTGSTEAFF.

J is TRBJ2-5 and V is TRBV6-6; D not certain. There are 13 residues in the CDR3. The germline V gene has CDR1 MNHNY and CDR2 SVGAGI (reference sequence). V dropped 5 bases and J dropped 7 bases, with 14 bases sitting between them. The CDR3, as DNA: TGTGCCAGCAGTGAGACCGACATTTCGACCCAGTACTTC. Protein product: CASSETDISTQYF.

The table lists this clonotype with a few counts. The chain joins TRBV20-1 to TRBJ2-3; 12 bases are shared with TRBD2. The CDR3 spans 16 residues. V was clipped by 6 bases and J by 5 bases; unmatched bases: 12. The V gene's germline CDR1 is DFQATT and CDR2 SNEGSKA (reference sequence). CDR3 in DNA: TGCAGTGCGGGACGGACTAGCGGGACACAGATAGATACGCAGTATTTT. This sequence encodes CSAGRTSGTQIDTQYF.

This clonotype was seen a few times. This chain links TRBV7-2 with TRBJ2-1; D is perhaps TRBD2 (5 bases). V was clipped by 5 bases and J by 3 bases, with 11 bases between them. The CDR3 is made up of 14 amino acids. Germline lookup yields CDR1 SGHTA and CDR2 FQGNSA. The DNA for the CDR3 is TGTGCCAGCAGCCCCATAGGGAGCTACAATGAGCAGTTCTTC. Translating gives CASSPIGSYNEQFF.

The gene calls are TRBV11-1 and TRBJ1-1, with 9 nucleotides matching TRBD1. The CDR3 has 12 residues. Per germline, CDR1 SGHAT and CDR2 FQDESV (reference sequence). J lost 8 bases, V lost 6 bases, and 4 bases had no gene match. CDR3 sequence reads: CASSRDREEAFF. The CDR3 nucleotides are TGTGCCAGCAGTCGGGACAGGGAAGAAGCTTTCTTT.

This clonotype has only a few counts. The gene calls are TRBV29-1 and TRBJ2-1; 9 bases fit TRBD2. V trimming: 4 bases; J trimming: 3 bases; junction bases outside the gene matches: 7. Germline values: CDR1 SQVTM, CDR2 ANQGSEA. The CDR3 length is 15 residues. CDR3 sequence (DNA): TGCAGCGTTGGGCCTTTTAGCGGGGGCTACAATGAGCAGTTCTTC. Its protein is CSVGPFSGGYNEQFF.

This clonotype was seen ten or more times. The V call is TRBV11-2, the J call TRBJ1-6; D ambiguous. Trimming took 8 bases from V and 0 from J, leaving 14 bases between them. Looked up from germline, CDR1 is SGHAT and CDR2 is FQNNGV. There are 16 residues in the CDR3. As DNA, the CDR3 is TGTGCCAGCGAAAAGTCTGGTGACTCCTATAATTCACCCCTCCACTTT. Protein sequence: CASEKSGDSYNSPLHF.

This clonotype appeared a few times. The CDR3 sequence is CASISGNGEQYF. For the CDR3, the DNA is TGTGCCAGCATTAGCGGGAACGGCGAGCAGTACTTC. This chain links TRBV6-6 with TRBJ2-7; the match to TRBD2 covers 8 bases. This CDR3 contains 12 residues. Per germline, CDR1 MNHNY and CDR2 SVGAGI (reference sequence). With 7 bases clipped from V and 6 bases from J, the junction kept 5 bases outside the gene matches.

J is TRBJ2-7 and V is TRBV7-9; D possibly uses TRBD1 or TRBD2 (6 bases each). This CDR3 has 13 amino acids. The germline V gene encodes CDR1 SEHNR and CDR2 FQNEAQ (reference sequence). Trimming removed 6 bases from V and 3 bases from J, with 12 bases in between. The CDR3 DNA follows: TGTGCCAGCAGTGGCGGGACAAACTACGAGCAGTACGTC. The encoded protein is CASSGGTNYEQYV.

This clonotype was observed a handful of times. The chain recombines TRBV7-9 with TRBJ2-7, with 8 positions matching TRBD2. The J segment lost 6 bases and the V segment lost 1 base, leaving 5 bases of the junction unmatched. In germline, CDR1 is SEHNR, CDR2 FQNEAQ (reference sequence). The CDR3 consists of 14 residues. DNA of the CDR3: TGTGCCAGCAGCTTAGTAGCGGGAAGTGGCGAGCAGTACTTC. Its protein product is CASSLVAGSGEQYF.

The sample holds many counts of this clonotype. This chain connects TRBV12-3 or TRBV12-4 to TRBJ2-1; TRBD2 matches 9 bases. V dropped 5 bases and J dropped 4; count of bases not matched to a gene: 6. The CDR3 runs 15 residues. The CDR3: CASSARTSAYNEQFF. The DNA of the CDR3 is TGTGCCAGCAGTGCACGGACTAGCGCTTACAATGAGCAGTTCTTC.

The chain employs TRBV20-1 and TRBJ2-2; a weak D match, TRBD2 (6 bases). This CDR3 is built from 13 residues. Germline V CDR1 and CDR2: DFQATT, SNEGSKA (reference sequence). V was cut by 4 bases and J by 2 bases, with 8 bases left in between. The CDR3 DNA sequence: TGCAGTGCTAATAGCGGTAACACCGGGGAGCTGTTTTTT. Translation: CSANSGNTGELFF.